These T cell receptor beta chains were read from a single sample in a study of T cell changes during pregnancy in multiple sclerosis. Assay used: immunoSEQ multiplex PCR; TCRdb lists only in-frame clones, some missing. The data contain around 110,000 clones, about 90% of them singletons. This specimen consisted of peripheral blood, obtained before pregnancy. These receptors came from a female donor with multiple sclerosis, enrolled in a pregnancy study. CDR3s include the opening cysteine and the closing phenylalanine or tryptophan. Each record gives: CDR3 protein, CDR3 DNA, clone size, V gene, D gene, J gene. The D gene is left open where the match is weak. Only part of the rows carry a size: once, few, many, or a class if the clone is expanded.

CASSLRFSGQKGEQFF	TGTGCCAGCAGCTTAAGATTCTCGGGACAGAAGGGTGAGCAGTTCTTC	NA	TRBV7-7	TRBD1	TRBJ2-1
CASSATGGYNEQFF	TGTGCCAGTAGTGCAACAGGGGGTTACAATGAGCAGTTCTTC	few	TRBV19	TRBD1	TRBJ2-1
CASSLESLAGGLAKNIQYF	TGTGCCAGCAGCTTAGAATCCCTAGCGGGGGGTTTAGCCAAAAACATTCAGTACTTC	NA	TRBV11-3	TRBD2	TRBJ2-4
CARGALAASYEQYF	TGTGCCAGGGGAGCCCTAGCGGCCTCCTACGAGCAGTACTTC	NA	TRBV21-1	NA	TRBJ2-7
CASRMTSGSIEQYF	TGTGCCAGCAGGATGACTAGCGGGAGTATCGAGCAGTACTTC	NA	TRBV6-1	TRBD2	TRBJ2-7
CASSVVGESNTEAFF	TGTGCCAGCAGTGTAGTAGGAGAATCGAACACTGAAGCTTTCTTT	NA	TRBV2	NA	TRBJ1-1
CASSLEQGPTDTQYF	TGTGCCAGCAGCTTAGAGCAGGGCCCGACAGATACGCAGTATTTT	NA	TRBV7-3	NA	TRBJ2-3
CASSYDRGPYGYTF	TGTGCCAGCAGCTATGACAGGGGACCCTATGGCTACACCTTC	NA	TRBV7-9	TRBD1	TRBJ1-2
CASSRLAGGYEQYF	TGTGCCAGCAGTCGACTAGCGGGGGGGTACGAGCAGTACTTC	NA	TRBV27	TRBD2	TRBJ2-7
CASSSRGYEQYF	TGTGCCAGTAGCAGCAGGGGTTACGAGCAGTACTTC	NA	TRBV19	NA	TRBJ2-7
CASRVLAVPSYEQYF	TGTGCCAGCAGGGTACTAGCGGTTCCCTCCTACGAGCAGTACTTC	NA	TRBV6-1	TRBD2	TRBJ2-7
CASRGDTLYGEQYF	TGTGCCAGCAGAGGGGACACCCTCTATGGTGAGCAGTACTTC	few	TRBV6-1	NA	TRBJ2-7
CASSLDTQREYEQYF	TGTGCCAGCAGCTTAGACACCCAGCGGGAGTACGAGCAGTACTTC	NA	TRBV11-2	TRBD2	TRBJ2-7
CASSPGLAGGPITGELFF	TGTGCCAGCAGCCCGGGACTAGCGGGAGGGCCGATCACCGGGGAGCTGTTTTTT	NA	TRBV5-6	TRBD2	TRBJ2-2
CASSQETVSTGELFF	TGTGCCAGCAGCCAAGAGACAGTTAGCACCGGGGAGCTGTTTTTT	NA	TRBV14	NA	TRBJ2-2
CASSFRFDEQYF	TGTGCCAGCAGCTTTCGGTTCGACGAGCAGTACTTC	NA	TRBV5-6	NA	TRBJ2-7
CASSKGTSGFNEQFF	TGTGCCAGCAGTAAGGGGACTAGCGGGTTTAATGAGCAGTTCTTC	NA	TRBV6-1	TRBD2	TRBJ2-1
CAFSIGDIYNEQFF	TGTGCCTTTAGTATAGGGGACATTTACAATGAGCAGTTCTTC	NA	TRBV30	NA	TRBJ2-1
CASSKGQAYNQPQHF	TGTGCCAGTAGTAAGGGACAGGCTTACAATCAGCCCCAGCATTTT	NA	TRBV19	TRBD1	TRBJ1-5
CASSYRRGRETQYF	TGTGCCAGCAGTTACAGAAGGGGGCGAGAGACCCAGTACTTC	NA	TRBV6-6	TRBD1	TRBJ2-5
CASSHATTYSGGEQFF	TGCGCCAGCAGCCATGCAACGACTTATAGCGGGGGCGAGCAGTTCTTC	NA	TRBV4-3	TRBD2	TRBJ2-1
CAISESSGVAGSYNEQFF	TGTGCCATCAGTGAGTCGAGTGGGGTAGCGGGATCATACAATGAGCAGTTCTTC	NA	TRBV10-3	TRBD2	TRBJ2-1
CASSHLDKFYNSPLHF	TGTGCCAGCAGCCATTTGGACAAGTTCTATAATTCACCCCTCCACTTT	NA	TRBV16	NA	TRBJ1-6
CASSQALASGGVEQFF	TGCGCCAGCAGCCAAGCCCTGGCTAGCGGGGGGGTTGAGCAGTTCTTC	NA	TRBV4-3	TRBD2	TRBJ2-1
CASSSDRGHGETQYF	TGTGCCAGCAGCTCGGACAGGGGGCATGGGGAGACCCAGTACTTC	NA	TRBV7-8	TRBD1	TRBJ2-5
CASSLNRVESTEAFF	TGCGCCAGCAGCTTAAACAGGGTGGAGAGCACTGAAGCTTTCTTT	NA	TRBV5-1	NA	TRBJ1-1
CASSIAPGSYGYTF	TGTGCCAGTAGTATAGCCCCGGGTTCTTATGGCTACACCTTC	NA	TRBV19	NA	TRBJ1-2
CASSSGQALYNEQFF	TGTGCCAGCAGCTCTGGACAGGCATTATACAATGAGCAGTTCTTC	NA	TRBV5-5	TRBD1	TRBJ2-1
CASSSGGGTEAFF	TGTGCCAGCAGCTCGGGTGGAGGAACTGAAGCTTTCTTT	NA	TRBV9	NA	TRBJ1-1
CASSQSIPGTAADTQYF	TGCGCCAGCAGCCAGTCGATACCTGGGACAGCTGCAGATACGCAGTATTTT	NA	TRBV4-1	TRBD1	TRBJ2-3
CASSLRQQRVLYGYTF	TGTGCCAGCAGCTTACGACAACAGCGGGTCCTCTATGGCTACACCTTC	NA	TRBV7-3	NA	TRBJ1-2
CASSIDGTSGMNNEQFF	TGTGCCAGTAGTATAGACGGGACTAGCGGTATGAATAATGAGCAGTTCTTC	once	TRBV19	TRBD2	TRBJ2-1
CASSQSPPGTGGYTF	TGTGCCAGCAGCCAGAGCCCGCCAGGAACGGGAGGCTACACCTTC	NA	TRBV7-9	NA	TRBJ1-2
CASSPAGASTNEKLFF	TGTGCCAGTAGTCCTGCAGGGGCCTCAACTAATGAAAAACTGTTTTTT	NA	TRBV19	NA	TRBJ1-4
CATHRGDMAAEKLFF	TGTGCCACCCATCGGGGGGACATGGCGGCTGAAAAACTGTTTTTT	NA	TRBV10-3	NA	TRBJ1-4
CASSSDRNQPQHF	TGTGCCAGCAGCTCGGACAGAAATCAGCCCCAGCATTTT	NA	TRBV7-2	NA	TRBJ1-5
CASIPSPGHFYGYTF	TGTGCCAGCATTCCCTCACCGGGACATTTCTATGGCTACACCTTC	NA	TRBV27	NA	TRBJ1-2
CASSPGQVGNQPQHF	TGTGCCAGCAGTCCTGGACAGGTGGGCAATCAGCCCCAGCATTTT	NA	TRBV6-5	TRBD1	TRBJ1-5
CASAGERYNNEQFF	TGTGCCAGCGCGGGGGAGCGATATAACAATGAGCAGTTCTTC	NA	TRBV2	TRBD2	TRBJ2-1
CASSTQETQYF	TGTGCCAGCTCAACACAAGAGACCCAGTACTTC	NA	TRBV18	NA	TRBJ2-5
CASSQETALAGDGEQFF	TGCGCCAGCAGCCAAGAAACCGCCCTAGCGGGGGATGGTGAGCAGTTCTTC	NA	TRBV4-3	TRBD2	TRBJ2-1
CASSSRLYGYTF	TGTGCCAGCAGCAGCAGACTCTATGGCTACACCTTC	NA	TRBV7-2	NA	TRBJ1-2
CASKGTGIGNQPQHF	TGTGCCAGCAAAGGAACAGGAATCGGCAATCAGCCCCAGCATTTT	few	TRBV28	NA	TRBJ1-5
CSALRLAGIYNEQFF	TGCAGCGCCCTTCGACTAGCGGGGATCTACAATGAGCAGTTCTTC	once	TRBV29-1	TRBD2	TRBJ2-1
CASNIAGGRFQTQYF	TGTGCCAGCAACATAGCGGGGGGGCGGTTTCAGACCCAGTACTTC	NA	TRBV2	TRBD2	TRBJ2-5